This entry lists 31 T cell receptor beta chains sequenced from one sample in a study of T-cell memory formation after mild COVID-19. TCRdb reprocessed the 5' RACE reads with MiXCR, giving one entry per CDR3 protein. The sample carries over 150,000 distinct CDR3 sequences, about 18% recorded once. The specimen sequenced was PBMCs or a T cell subset sorted from them (not recorded which). All receptors derive from a man between 18 and 35 years old who had mild COVID-19 (a few samples of this study predate the infection). Cell type and time point are not known.

This clonotype was seen more than once but under ten times. The rearrangement uses TRBV6-1 and TRBJ1-2, with unresolved D. The CDR3 has 14 residues. The germline V gene has CDR1 MNHNS and CDR2 SASEGT. Trimming took off 6 bases at V and 8 bases at J, with 19 bases between the two ends. DNA for the CDR3: TGTGCCAGCAGCACCCCACACGGGGAGTCCGGCTACACCTTC. This sequence encodes CASSTPHGESGYTF.

V is TRBV6-1 and J is TRBJ1-2; tentative D call: TRBD1 (6 bases). The V end lost 1 base, the J end lost 6 bases, and 12 bases lay between the germline ends. Germline values: CDR1 MNHNS, CDR2 SASEGT. The CDR3 has 14 residues. CDR3 residues: CASSEGNRENGYTF. In DNA form, the CDR3 reads TGTGCCAGCAGTGAAGGGAACAGGGAGAATGGCTACACCTTC.

This clonotype was counted only a few times. V is TRBV29-1 and J is TRBJ1-5; a weak D match, TRBD1 (6 bases). The CDR3 has 12 residues. V lost 7 bases and J 4 bases, leaving 11 bases between the germline ends. CDR1 and CDR2 from the germline V gene are SQVTM and ANQGSEA. The CDR3 nucleotides are TGCAGCGCCGGAGGACAGAATCAGCCCCAGCATTTT. Translation gives CSAGGQNQPQHF. The full variable domain, with the rest looked up from reference TRBV29-1 and TRBJ1-5, is SAVISQKPSRDICQRGTSLTIQCQVDSQVTMMFWYRQQPGQSLTLIATANQGSEATYESGFVIDKFPISRPNLTFSTLTVSNMSPEDSSIYLCSAGGQNQPQHFGDGTRLSIL.

This chain uses TRBV12-3 or TRBV12-4 with TRBJ2-7; D is possibly TRBD2 (7 bases). The CDR3 loop spans 15 amino acids. V lost 6 bases, J lost 4 bases, and 19 bases lay in between. The CDR3 loop is CASSRGGGIGYEQYF. The CDR3 DNA is TGTGCCAGCAGCCGAGGGGGGGGAATTGGTTACGAGCAGTACTTC.

This clonotype came up a few times. J is TRBJ2-7 and V is TRBV6-2 or TRBV6-3, with 11 positions matching TRBD2. V dropped 4 bases and J dropped 1; count of bases not matched to a gene: 3. Germline lookup yields CDR1 MNHEY and CDR2 SVGEGT. The CDR3 sequence is 15 residues long. The CDR3 region has the DNA TGTGCCAGCAGTTCCCCTAGCGGGGGGTCCTACGAGCAGTACGTC. It specifies CASSSPSGGSYEQYV.

There are a few counts of this clonotype. The rearrangement links TRBV6-5 to TRBJ2-7; the match to TRBD1 covers 9 bases. Germline lookup yields CDR1 MNHEY and CDR2 SVGAGI. J lost 2 bases, V lost 2 bases, and 7 bases had no gene match. The CDR3 contains 16 residues. The CDR3: CASSYAGTGSTYEQYF. CDR3 sequence (DNA): TGTGCCAGCAGTTACGCCGGGACAGGGAGCACCTACGAGCAGTACTTC.

The chain has TRBV4-1 and TRBJ2-2; D is possibly TRBD1 (6 bases). The CDR3 sequence is 14 residues long. Germline CDR1 is MGHRA and CDR2 is YSYEKL. V was pared by 4 bases and J by 6 bases, with 12 bases between. The CDR3 protein is CASSRLQGPGELFF. CDR3 coding DNA: TGCGCCAGCAGCCGCCTCCAGGGGCCCGGGGAGCTGTTTTTT.

This clonotype has a handful of counts. The CDR3, as DNA: TGTGCCAGCAGTGATCCTTGGGACACTGAAGCTTTCTTT. It yields the protein CASSDPWDTEAFF. This rearrangement joins TRBV6-1 to TRBJ1-1; D not resolved. V shed 3 bases and J shed 3 bases, with 8 bases lying between them. Per the germline V gene, CDR1 is MNHNS and CDR2 is SASEGT. This CDR3 has 13 residues.

This clonotype was seen a handful of times. The CDR3 DNA sequence: TGCAGTGCCAGAAGACAGGGACTGGACTATGGCTACACCTTC. It codes for CSARRQGLDYGYTF. The chain is built from TRBV20-1 and TRBJ1-2, with 7 bases aligning to TRBD1. The V and J ends lost 6 bases and 3 bases, in that order; junction bases with no gene match: 10. Germline V lookup: CDR1 DFQATT, CDR2 SNEGSKA (reference sequence). There are 14 residues in the CDR3.

This CDR3 reads CSAAGAQRAGELFF. In nucleotides, the CDR3 is TGCAGTGCGGCCGGGGCCCAGAGGGCCGGGGAGCTGTTTTTT. The rearrangement uses TRBV20-1 and TRBJ2-2, with D perhaps matching TRBD1 or TRBD2 (5 bases each). Germline V CDR1 and CDR2: DFQATT, SNEGSKA (reference sequence). V lost 6 bases, J lost 6 bases, and 17 bases lay in between. The CDR3 sequence is 14 residues long.

The V gene is TRBV28, the J gene TRBJ2-3; 10 positions agree with TRBD2. Germline-derived CDR1 and CDR2 are MDHEN and SYDVKM. With V trimmed by 9 bases and J by 5 bases, 5 bases remained unmatched. The CDR3 totals 13 residues. DNA of the CDR3: TGTGCCAGTCTAGCGGGGGTCCGAGATACGCAGTATTTT. Its protein product is CASLAGVRDTQYF. The full variable domain, in which reference TRBV28 and TRBJ2-3 provide the parts outside the CDR3, is DVKVTQSSRYLVKRTGEKVFLECVQDMDHENMFWYRQDPGLGLRLIYFSYDVKMKEKGDIPEGYSVSREKKERFSLILESASTNQTSMYLCASLAGVRDTQYFGPGTRLTVL.

This clonotype was recorded at least ten times. The chain couples TRBV19 to TRBJ2-3; D unclear. The V end lost 3 bases, the J end lost 2 bases, and 9 bases lay between the germline ends. The CDR3 has 14 residues. Germline lookup yields CDR1 LNHDA and CDR2 SQIVND (reference sequence). The CDR3 DNA reads TGTGCCAGTAGTATTCCCGGTCTCACAGATACGCAGTATTTT. It is translated as CASSIPGLTDTQYF.

The rearrangement links TRBV11-2 to TRBJ2-7, with no clear D. Germline CDR1 SGHAT, CDR2 FQNNGV. Trimming took 3 bases from V and 4 from J, leaving 19 bases between them. The CDR3 consists of 16 residues. The CDR3 DNA reads TGTGCCAGCAGCTTCGGCCCGGGCGGCGGTCTATACGAGCAGTACGTC. Amino acids: CASSFGPGGGLYEQYV.

The chain combines TRBV3-1 with TRBJ2-3; D possibly corresponds to TRBD2 (5 bases). The germline CDR1 and CDR2 sequences are LGHDT and YNNKEL (reference sequence). This CDR3 has 15 amino acids. Trimming took 1 base from V and 7 from J, leaving 15 bases between them. CDR3 sequence reads: CASSQGPGSAYTQYF. For the CDR3, the DNA is TGTGCCAGCAGCCAAGGCCCGGGGTCAGCGTATACGCAGTATTTT.

This clonotype was recorded at least ten times. The chain links TRBV7-2 to TRBJ2-5; TRBD1 is a possible D gene (6 bases). The CDR3 is 13 amino acids. Per germline, CDR1 SGHTA and CDR2 FQGNSA. Trimming cost V 2 bases and J 5 bases, with 9 bases left between them. CDR3 sequence (DNA): TGTGCCAGCAGCTTAAAGGGGGACGAGACCCAGTACTTC. The encoded protein is CASSLKGDETQYF.

V and J are TRBV2 and TRBJ2-3, with D possibly being TRBD1 (6 bases). CDR1 is SNHLY and CDR2 is FYNNEI in the germline V gene. The CDR3 sequence is 14 residues long. Trimming stripped 2 bases from V and 10 bases from J, with 16 bases between. CDR3 in DNA: TGTGCCAGCAGTGAACAGGCCCTTCAGGGGTCGCAGTATTTT. Its translation: CASSEQALQGSQYF. The complete variable domain, with remaining parts taken from reference TRBV2 and TRBJ2-3, reads EPEVTQTPSHQVTQMGQEVILRCVPISNHLYFYWYRQILGQKVEFLVSFYNNEISEKSEIFDDQFSVERPDGSNFTLKIRSTKLEDSAMYFCASSEQALQGSQYFGPGTRLTVL.

Only a few counts were recorded for this clonotype. The gene calls are TRBV2 and TRBJ1-1; D is possibly TRBD1 (6 bases). The CDR3 is 13 amino acids. V lost 7 bases, J lost 1 base, and 10 bases lay in between. Germline CDR1 is SNHLY and CDR2 is FYNNEI. CDR3 DNA: TGTGCCAGCATCCCACAGGGGAACACTGAAGCTTTCTTT. Translating gives CASIPQGNTEAFF.

This clonotype was counted a few times. The rearrangement uses TRBV10-3 and TRBJ1-1; D might be TRBD1 (5 bases). This CDR3 is 13 amino acids long. V lost 5 bases, J lost 6 bases, and 13 bases lay in between. The germline V gene has CDR1 ENHRY and CDR2 SYGVKD. CDR3 nucleotides: TGTGCCATCAGTTACCAGGGTGGCCCTGAAGCTTTCTTT. Protein: CAISYQGGPEAFF.

This clonotype was recorded a few times. The V and J genes are TRBV7-2 and TRBJ1-2, with D tentatively TRBD1 (6 bases). CDR3 length: 13 residues. CDR1 and CDR2 from the germline V gene are SGHTA and FQGNSA. V lost 5 bases to trimming and J lost 5 bases, with 12 bases between them. The CDR3 is CASSPGQLYGYTF. The CDR3 DNA is TGTGCCAGCAGCCCTGGACAGTTATATGGCTACACCTTC.

Here the CDR3 reads CATRAGDMNSPLHF. The CDR3 bases are TGTGCCACACGGGCCGGGGATATGAATTCACCCCTCCACTTT. The rearrangement links TRBV27 to TRBJ1-6; D gene unclear. The CDR3 covers 14 residues. Germline lookup yields CDR1 MNHEY and CDR2 SMNVEV (reference sequence). Trimming stripped 10 bases from V and 7 bases from J, with 17 bases between.

This clonotype was picked up one time. This chain uses TRBV6-5 with TRBJ2-7, with 7 bases fitting TRBD1. The V gene end was trimmed by 6 bases and the J gene end by 6 bases; junction bases not matched to a gene: 5. CDR1 MNHEY and CDR2 SVGAGI come from the germline V gene. This CDR3 has 12 amino acids. For the CDR3, the DNA is TGTGCCAGCAGCTCGAACAGGGGCGAGCAGTACGTC. This sequence encodes CASSSNRGEQYV.

A few counts support this clonotype. The V and J genes are TRBV7-9 and TRBJ1-2; 9 bases line up with TRBD1. The CDR3 contains 16 residues. CDR1 and CDR2 (germline): SEHNR, FQNEAQ (reference sequence). With 4 bases clipped from V and 7 bases from J, the junction kept 13 bases outside the gene matches. The CDR3 DNA reads TGTGCCAGCAGCTCGGCCGGGACAGGGCATTTAGCTGGCTACACCTTC. Its protein product is CASSSAGTGHLAGYTF. Variable domain in full (rest from reference TRBV7-9 and TRBJ1-2): DTGVSQNPRHKITKRGQNVTFRCDPISEHNRLYWYRQTLGQGPEFLTYFQNEAQLEKSRLLSDRFSAERPKGSFSTLEIQRTEQGDSAMYLCASSSAGTGHLAGYTFGSGTRLTVV.

CDR3 bases: TGCAGTGCTAGTTCCCACGGGGGAAACATTCAGTACTTC. Translating gives CSASSHGGNIQYF. The chain links TRBV20-1 to TRBJ2-4, with a weak D call TRBD2 (6 bases). CDR3 size: 13 residues. Deletions cut 3 bases from V and 6 bases from J, with 12 bases between. Germline V gene sequence: CDR1 DFQATT, CDR2 SNEGSKA (reference sequence).

This clonotype was detected many times. V gene TRBV12-3 or TRBV12-4 combines with J gene TRBJ2-1, with D unclear. This CDR3 is built from 14 residues. Trimming stripped 5 bases from V and 4 bases from J, with 12 bases between. CDR3 region: CASSPDGRYNEQFF. CDR3 sequence (DNA): TGTGCCAGCAGTCCGGACGGGCGATACAATGAGCAGTTCTTC.

This clonotype occurred many times. The chain employs TRBV28 and TRBJ2-5, with 7 nucleotides matching TRBD2. CDR1 MDHEN and CDR2 SYDVKM come from the germline V gene. This CDR3 is built from 15 residues. Trimming took 3 bases from V and 4 from J; bases not matched to a gene: 8. CDR3 amino acids: CASSFPSGTIETQYF. Here the CDR3 DNA reads TGTGCCAGCAGTTTCCCCTCTGGGACTATAGAGACCCAGTACTTC.

This sequence joins TRBV6-6 and TRBJ1-2, with D maybe TRBD1 (6 bases). The CDR3 has 15 residues. V lost 5 bases and J 2 bases, leaving 15 bases between the germline ends. Germline lookup yields CDR1 MNHNY and CDR2 SVGAGI (reference sequence). The CDR3 is CASSRQVRVNYGYTF. The CDR3 DNA reads as TGTGCCAGCAGTCGACAGGTTCGGGTGAACTATGGCTACACCTTC.

This clonotype appeared a single time. This rearrangement joins TRBV19 to TRBJ1-2; a weak D match, TRBD1 (5 bases). This CDR3 has 13 residues. Germline V gene sequence: CDR1 LNHDA, CDR2 SQIVND (reference sequence). Trimming stripped 6 bases from V and 5 bases from J, with 13 bases between. The CDR3 bases are TGTGCCAGTAGAGGACTGGGGGTTTATGGCTACACCTTC. This sequence encodes CASRGLGVYGYTF.

Only a few counts were recorded for this clonotype. The chain joins TRBV6-5 to TRBJ2-2, with 9 bases that match TRBD2. The CDR3 sequence is 17 residues long. The germline CDR1 and CDR2 sequences are MNHEY and SVGAGI. V dropped 4 bases and J dropped 2; count of bases not matched to a gene: 8. CDR3 in DNA: TGTGCCAGCAGTTGGGCGTGGGGACTAGCAAACACCGGGGAGCTGTTTTTT. Encoded protein: CASSWAWGLANTGELFF.

This clonotype turned up a few times. V usage is TRBV14 and J usage is TRBJ2-6; D might be TRBD1 or TRBD2, each matching 5 bases. Germline V lookup: CDR1 SGHDN, CDR2 FVKESK. The V end was cut by 3 bases, the J end by 8 bases, with 8 bases between. This CDR3 contains 13 residues. The CDR3 spells CASSQGTTNVLTF. The DNA of the CDR3 is TGTGCCAGCAGCCAGGGGACGACCAACGTCCTGACTTTC. Combining the CDR3 with reference TRBV14 and TRBJ2-6 gives the whole variable domain EAGVTQFPSHSVIEKGQTVTLRCDPISGHDNLYWYRRVMGKEIKFLLHFVKESKQDESGMPNNRFLAERTGGTYSTLKVQPAELEDSGVYFCASSQGTTNVLTFGAGSRLTVL.

This chain joins TRBV21-1 and TRBJ2-3. TRBV21-1 is annotated as a pseudogene. The CDR3 is 13 amino acids. Written as DNA, the CDR3 is TGTGCCAGCAGCAAAGAACGCCCAGATACGCAGTATTTT. Protein product: CASSKERPDTQYF.

The chain has TRBV24-1 and TRBJ2-1; a possible D gene is TRBD1 (6 bases). V was clipped by 9 bases and J by 1 base, with 9 bases between them. Germline CDR1 and CDR2: KGHDR and SFDVKD. The CDR3 totals 13 residues. Here the CDR3 reads CATGGSSYNEQFF. The CDR3 nucleotides are TGTGCCACCGGGGGCAGTTCCTACAATGAGCAGTTCTTC.